The present T cell receptor beta chain was sequenced within a study of blood T cells in healthy people across ages. J lost 11 bases, V lost 4 bases, and 16 bases had no gene match. The germline CDR1 and CDR2 sequences are MNHEY and SMNVEV (reference sequence). This CDR3 comprises 17 residues. Concerning this clonotype itself: This clone may be a read error of a much larger clone one base away.

A sample-barcoded 5' primer and a J-beta primer mix were used in a second PCR of roughly 7 to 11 cycles. TCRdb fed the 5' RACE reads into MiXCR, producing one record per CDR3 protein. This table holds approximately 900,000 distinct CDR3 sequences, just under 30% found once. This sample also appeared in a second study, on T cells of mothers and their children. From that paper: The extracted RNA was employed in its entirety for cDNA synthesis, at about 1.5 ug per 15 ul. Relative to unrelated pairs, biologically related mother-child dyads exhibited marginally greater, non-significant overlap.

The chain has TRBV27 and TRBJ2-5; 13 positions match TRBD2. Sample: blood. The TCR comes from a woman between 40 and 50 years old in good health. The CDR3 here is CASSSPPTSGGNNEQYF. CDR3 sequence (DNA): TGTGCCAGCAGTTCCCCGCCGACTAGCGGGGGGAACAATGAGCAGTACTTC.